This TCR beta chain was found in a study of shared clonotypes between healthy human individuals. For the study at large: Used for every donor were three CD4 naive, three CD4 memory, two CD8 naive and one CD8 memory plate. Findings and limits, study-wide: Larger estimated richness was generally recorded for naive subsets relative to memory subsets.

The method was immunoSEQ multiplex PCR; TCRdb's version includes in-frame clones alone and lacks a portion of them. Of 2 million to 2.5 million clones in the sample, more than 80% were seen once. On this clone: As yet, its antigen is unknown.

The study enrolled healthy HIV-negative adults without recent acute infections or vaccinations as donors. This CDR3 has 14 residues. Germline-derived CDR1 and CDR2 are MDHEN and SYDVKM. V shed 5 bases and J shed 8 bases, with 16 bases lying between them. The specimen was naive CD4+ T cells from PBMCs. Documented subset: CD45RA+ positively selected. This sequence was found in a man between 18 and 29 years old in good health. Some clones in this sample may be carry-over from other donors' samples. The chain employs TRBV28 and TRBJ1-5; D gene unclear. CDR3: CASSPIPKLKPQHF. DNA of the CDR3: TGTGCCAGCAGTCCTATCCCTAAACTGAAGCCCCAGCATTTT.